This TCR beta chain was identified in a study of OX40 agonist ivuxolimab in advanced cancers. Whole-study context: Checkpoint inhibitors had been given previously to under 50% of patients. Of the patients, three showed partial responses, one with hepatocellular carcinoma and two with cutaneous melanoma.

The data were produced by immunoSEQ multiplex PCR, yet TCRdb's version contains in-frame clones alone and is incomplete. This table holds about 65,000 clones, 80% to 90% found once. With respect to this clone: Its antigen is unknown.

Trimming removed 7 bases from V and 3 bases from J; junction bases left unmatched: 4. In germline, CDR1 is SEHNR, CDR2 FQNEAQ (reference sequence). The CDR3 covers 15 residues. Study results and limitations: Clones of CD4+ and CD8+ blood T cells grew by week 6 at doses of 0.1 to 3.0 mg/kg. Relative to CD4+, CD8+ T cells held more expanded clones on average.

The gene calls are TRBV7-9 and TRBJ2-2; TRBD2 matches at 11 bases. The clonotype was recovered from an adult with an advanced solid tumor such as melanoma, head and neck, liver or kidney cancer. The material was CD4+ or CD8+ T cells sorted from blood, obtained in a trial of the OX40 agonist ivuxolimab. CDR3 protein: CASTPGLADTGELFF. CDR3 DNA: TGTGCCAGCACCCCGGGACTAGCGGACACCGGGGAGCTGTTTTTT. The complete variable domain, with remaining parts taken from reference TRBV7-9 and TRBJ2-2, reads DTGVSQNPRHKITKRGQNVTFRCDPISEHNRLYWYRQTLGQGPEFLTYFQNEAQLEKSRLLSDRFSAERPKGSFSTLEIQRTEQGDSAMYLCASTPGLADTGELFFGEGSRLTVL.